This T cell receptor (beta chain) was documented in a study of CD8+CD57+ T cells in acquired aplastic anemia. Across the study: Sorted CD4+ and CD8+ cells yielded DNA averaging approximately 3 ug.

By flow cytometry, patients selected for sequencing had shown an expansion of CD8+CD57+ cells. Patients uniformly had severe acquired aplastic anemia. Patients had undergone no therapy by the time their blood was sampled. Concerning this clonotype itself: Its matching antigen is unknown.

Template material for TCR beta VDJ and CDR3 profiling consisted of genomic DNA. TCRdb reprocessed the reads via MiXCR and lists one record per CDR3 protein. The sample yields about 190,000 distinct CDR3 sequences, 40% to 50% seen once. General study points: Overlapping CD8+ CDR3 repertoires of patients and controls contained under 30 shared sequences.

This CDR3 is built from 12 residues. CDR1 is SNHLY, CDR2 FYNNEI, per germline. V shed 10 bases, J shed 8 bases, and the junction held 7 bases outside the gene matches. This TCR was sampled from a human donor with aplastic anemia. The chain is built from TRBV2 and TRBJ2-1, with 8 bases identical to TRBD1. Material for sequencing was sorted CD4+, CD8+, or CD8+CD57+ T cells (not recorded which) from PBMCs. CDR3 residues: CATRQGLDEQFF. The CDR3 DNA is TGTGCCACTAGACAGGGGCTCGATGAGCAGTTCTTC.